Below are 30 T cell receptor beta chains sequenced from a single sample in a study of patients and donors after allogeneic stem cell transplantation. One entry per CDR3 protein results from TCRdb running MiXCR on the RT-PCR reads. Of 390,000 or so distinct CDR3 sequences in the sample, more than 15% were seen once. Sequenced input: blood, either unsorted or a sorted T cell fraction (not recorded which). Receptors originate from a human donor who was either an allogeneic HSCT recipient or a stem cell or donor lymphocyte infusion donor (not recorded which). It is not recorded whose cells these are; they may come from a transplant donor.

The CDR3 nucleotides read TGTGCTAGTGGTGGCCCTCCCGGGACAGGGGGCGAGAATGAGCAGTTCTTC. Amino acids: CASGGPPGTGGENEQFF. The chain couples TRBV12-5 to TRBJ2-1; 12 bases are a match to TRBD1. Per the germline V gene, CDR1 is LGHNT and CDR2 is FRNRAP. The V gene end was trimmed by 5 bases and the J gene end by 7 bases; junction bases not matched to a gene: 12. This CDR3 is 17 amino acids long. Full variable domain (remainder filled in from reference TRBV12-5 and TRBJ2-1): DARVTQTPRHKVTEMGQEVTMRCQPILGHNTVFWYRQTMMQGLELLAYFRNRAPLDDSGMPKDRFSAEMPDATLATLKIQPSEPRDSAVYFCASGGPPGTGGENEQFFGPGTRLTVL.

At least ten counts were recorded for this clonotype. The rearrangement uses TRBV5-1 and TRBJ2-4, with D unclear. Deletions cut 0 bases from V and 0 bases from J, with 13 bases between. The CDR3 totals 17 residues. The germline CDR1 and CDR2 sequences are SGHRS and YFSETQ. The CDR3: CASSLASGLLAKNIQYF. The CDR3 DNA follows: TGCGCCAGCAGCTTGGCATCAGGCTTGCTAGCCAAAAACATTCAGTACTTC.

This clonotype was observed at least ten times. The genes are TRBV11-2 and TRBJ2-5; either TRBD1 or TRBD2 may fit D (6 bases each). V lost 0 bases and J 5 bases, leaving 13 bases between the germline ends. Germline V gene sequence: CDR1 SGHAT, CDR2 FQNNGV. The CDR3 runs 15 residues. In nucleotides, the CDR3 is TGTGCCAGCAGCTTAGAAGGGGGGCGGCAGGAGACCCAGTACTTC. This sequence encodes CASSLEGGRQETQYF.

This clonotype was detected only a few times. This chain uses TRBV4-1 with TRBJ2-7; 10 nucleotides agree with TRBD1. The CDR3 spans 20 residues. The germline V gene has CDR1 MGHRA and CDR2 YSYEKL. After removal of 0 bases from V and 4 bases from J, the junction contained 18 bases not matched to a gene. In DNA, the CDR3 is TGCGCCAGCAGCCAAGATCTCGAGCAGGCAGGGGGGGACAGGGGTTACGAGCAGTACTTC. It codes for CASSQDLEQAGGDRGYEQYF.

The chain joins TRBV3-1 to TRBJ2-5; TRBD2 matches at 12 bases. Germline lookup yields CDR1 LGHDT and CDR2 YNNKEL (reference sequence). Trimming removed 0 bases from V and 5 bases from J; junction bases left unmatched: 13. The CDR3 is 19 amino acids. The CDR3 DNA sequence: TGTGCCAGCAGCCAAGACCCTAGCGGGAGGGCTAGGGATGGGGAGACCCAGTACTTC. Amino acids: CASSQDPSGRARDGETQYF.

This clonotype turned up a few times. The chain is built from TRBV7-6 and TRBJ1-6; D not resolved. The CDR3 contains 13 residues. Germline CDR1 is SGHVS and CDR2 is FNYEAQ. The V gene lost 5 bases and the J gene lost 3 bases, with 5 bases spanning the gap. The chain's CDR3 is CASSQNYNSPLHF. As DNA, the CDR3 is TGTGCCAGCAGCCAGAACTATAATTCACCCCTCCACTTT.

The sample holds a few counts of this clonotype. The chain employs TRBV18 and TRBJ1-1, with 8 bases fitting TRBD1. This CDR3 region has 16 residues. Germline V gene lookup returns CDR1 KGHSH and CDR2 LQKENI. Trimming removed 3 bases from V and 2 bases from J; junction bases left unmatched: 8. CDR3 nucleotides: TGTGCCAGCTCACCCCTTTCGGACAGGGTAAACACTGAAGCTTTCTTT. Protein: CASSPLSDRVNTEAFF.

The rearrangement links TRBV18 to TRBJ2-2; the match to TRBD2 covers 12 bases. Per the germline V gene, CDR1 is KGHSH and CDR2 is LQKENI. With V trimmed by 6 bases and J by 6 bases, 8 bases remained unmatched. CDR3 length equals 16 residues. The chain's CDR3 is CASSPGLAGMPGELFF. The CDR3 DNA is TGTGCCAGCTCGCCCGGACTAGCGGGAATGCCCGGGGAGCTGTTTTTT.

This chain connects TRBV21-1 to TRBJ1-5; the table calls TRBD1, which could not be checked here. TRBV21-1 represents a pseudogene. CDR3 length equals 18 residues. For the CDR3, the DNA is TGTGCCAGCGGAAATCCGGGACAGGGGGCCAGAGGCAATCAGCCCCAGCATTTT. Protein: CASGNPGQGARGNQPQHF.

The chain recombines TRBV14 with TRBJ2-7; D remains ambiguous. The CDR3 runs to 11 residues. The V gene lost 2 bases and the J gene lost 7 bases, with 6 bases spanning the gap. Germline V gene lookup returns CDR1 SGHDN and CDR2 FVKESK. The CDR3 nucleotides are TGTGCCAGCAGCCAAATGAGGGAGCAGTACTTC. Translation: CASSQMREQYF.

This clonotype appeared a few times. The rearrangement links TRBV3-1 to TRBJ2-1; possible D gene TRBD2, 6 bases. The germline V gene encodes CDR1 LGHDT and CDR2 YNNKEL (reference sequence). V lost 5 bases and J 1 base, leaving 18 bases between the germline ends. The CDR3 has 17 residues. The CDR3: CASSFRGGAGSYNEQFF. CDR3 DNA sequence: TGTGCCAGCAGCTTCCGAGGCGGTGCGGGGTCCTACAATGAGCAGTTCTTC.

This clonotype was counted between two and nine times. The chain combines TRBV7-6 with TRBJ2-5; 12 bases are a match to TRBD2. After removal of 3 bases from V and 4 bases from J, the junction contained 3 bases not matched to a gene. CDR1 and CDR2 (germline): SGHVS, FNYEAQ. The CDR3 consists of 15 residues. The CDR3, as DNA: TGTGCCAGCAGCTTCCCTAGCGGGAGGGCAGAGACCCAGTACTTC. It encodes CASSFPSGRAETQYF.

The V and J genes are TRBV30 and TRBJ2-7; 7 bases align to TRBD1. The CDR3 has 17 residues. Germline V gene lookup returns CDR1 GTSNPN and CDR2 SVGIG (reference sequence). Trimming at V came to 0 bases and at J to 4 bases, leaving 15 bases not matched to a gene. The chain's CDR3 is CAWSVQEVGTAYYEQYF. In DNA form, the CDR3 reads TGTGCCTGGAGTGTACAAGAGGTGGGGACAGCTTATTACGAGCAGTACTTC. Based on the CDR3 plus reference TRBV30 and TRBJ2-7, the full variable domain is SQTIHQWPATLVQPVGSPLSLECTVEGTSNPNLYWYRQAAGRGLQLLFYSVGIGQISSEVPQNLSASRPQDRQFILSSKKLLLSDSGFYLCAWSVQEVGTAYYEQYFGPGTRLTVT.

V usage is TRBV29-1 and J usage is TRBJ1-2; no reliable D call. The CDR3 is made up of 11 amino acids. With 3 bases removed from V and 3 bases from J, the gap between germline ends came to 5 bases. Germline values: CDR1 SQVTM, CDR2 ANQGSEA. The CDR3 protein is CSVEIYYGYTF. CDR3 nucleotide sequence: TGCAGCGTTGAGATTTACTATGGCTACACCTTC.

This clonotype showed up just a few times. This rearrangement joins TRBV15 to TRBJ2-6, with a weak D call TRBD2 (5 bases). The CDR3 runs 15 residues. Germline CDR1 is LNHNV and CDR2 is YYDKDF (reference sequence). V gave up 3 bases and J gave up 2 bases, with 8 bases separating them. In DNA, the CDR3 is TGTGCCACCAGCAGCCGGGGTGCTGGGGCCAACGTCCTGACTTTC. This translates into CATSSRGAGANVLTF.

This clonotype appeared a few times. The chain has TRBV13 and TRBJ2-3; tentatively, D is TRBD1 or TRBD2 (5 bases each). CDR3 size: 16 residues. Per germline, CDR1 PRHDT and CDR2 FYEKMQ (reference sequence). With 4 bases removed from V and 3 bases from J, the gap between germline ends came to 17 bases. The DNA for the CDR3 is TGTGCCAGCAGCTCCATCGGGGCGTCGGGGACAGATACGCAGTATTTT. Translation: CASSSIGASGTDTQYF.

The CDR3 spells CASSSVPFYEQYF. CDR3 coding DNA: TGTGCCAGCAGTTCAGTTCCTTTCTACGAGCAGTACTTC. The rearrangement joins TRBV27 to TRBJ2-7; D is unclear. Trimming took 4 bases from V and 3 from J, leaving 10 bases between them. This CDR3 is built from 13 residues. CDR1 and CDR2 from the germline V gene are MNHEY and SMNVEV (reference sequence).

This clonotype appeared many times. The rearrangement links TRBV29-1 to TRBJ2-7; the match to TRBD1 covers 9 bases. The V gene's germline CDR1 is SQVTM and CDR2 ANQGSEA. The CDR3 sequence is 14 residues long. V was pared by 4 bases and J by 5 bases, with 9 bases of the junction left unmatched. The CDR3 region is CSVGSRTGVNEQYF. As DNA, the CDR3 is TGCAGCGTTGGGTCTAGGACAGGGGTGAACGAGCAGTACTTC.

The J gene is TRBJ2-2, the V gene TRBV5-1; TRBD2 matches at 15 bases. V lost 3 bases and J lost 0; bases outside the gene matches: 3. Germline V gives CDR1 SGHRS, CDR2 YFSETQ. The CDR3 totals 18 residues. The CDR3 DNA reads TGCGCCAGCAGCTCAGGACTAGCGGGAGGGACGAACACCGGGGAGCTGTTTTTT. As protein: CASSSGLAGGTNTGELFF.

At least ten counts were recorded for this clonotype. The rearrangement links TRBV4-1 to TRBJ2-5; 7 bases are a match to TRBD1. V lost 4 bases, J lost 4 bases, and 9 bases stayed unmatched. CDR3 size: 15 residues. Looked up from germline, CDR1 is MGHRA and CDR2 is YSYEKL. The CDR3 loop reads CASSRLRDRTETQYF. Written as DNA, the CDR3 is TGCGCCAGCAGCCGCCTCCGGGACAGAACAGAGACCCAGTACTTC.

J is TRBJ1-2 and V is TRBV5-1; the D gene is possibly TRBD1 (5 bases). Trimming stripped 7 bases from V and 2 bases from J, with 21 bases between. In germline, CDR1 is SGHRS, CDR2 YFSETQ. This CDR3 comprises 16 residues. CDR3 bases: TGCGCCAGCCGCCCCGGGAGGGACCCTTGGAACTATGGCTACACCTTC. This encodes CASRPGRDPWNYGYTF.

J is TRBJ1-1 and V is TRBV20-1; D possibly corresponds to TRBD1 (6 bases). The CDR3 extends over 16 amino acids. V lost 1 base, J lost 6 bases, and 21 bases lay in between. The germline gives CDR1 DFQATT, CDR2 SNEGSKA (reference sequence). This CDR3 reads CSARGGRGTINPEAFF. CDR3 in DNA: TGCAGTGCTAGAGGGGGCAGGGGTACCATTAACCCTGAAGCTTTCTTT.

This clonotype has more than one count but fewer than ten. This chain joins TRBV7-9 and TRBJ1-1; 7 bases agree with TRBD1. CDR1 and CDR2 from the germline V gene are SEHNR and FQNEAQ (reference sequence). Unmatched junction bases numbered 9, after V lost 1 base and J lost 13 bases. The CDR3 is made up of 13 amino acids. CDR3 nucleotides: TGTGCCAGCAGCTTAGGCGGTCAGGGGGTTGGTTTCTTT. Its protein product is CASSLGGQGVGFF. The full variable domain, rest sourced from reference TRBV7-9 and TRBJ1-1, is DTGVSQNPRHKITKRGQNVTFRCDPISEHNRLYWYRQTLGQGPEFLTYFQNEAQLEKSRLLSDRFSAERPKGSFSTLEIQRTEQGDSAMYLCASSLGGQGVGFFGQGTRLTVV.

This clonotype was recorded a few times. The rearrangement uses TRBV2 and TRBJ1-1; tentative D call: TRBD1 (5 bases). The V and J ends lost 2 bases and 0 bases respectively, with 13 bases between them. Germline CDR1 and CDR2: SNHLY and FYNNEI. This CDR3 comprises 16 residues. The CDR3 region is CASSEWQGGMNTEAFF. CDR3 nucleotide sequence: TGTGCCAGCAGTGAATGGCAGGGAGGTATGAACACTGAAGCTTTCTTT. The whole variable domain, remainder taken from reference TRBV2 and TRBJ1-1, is EPEVTQTPSHQVTQMGQEVILRCVPISNHLYFYWYRQILGQKVEFLVSFYNNEISEKSEIFDDQFSVERPDGSNFTLKIRSTKLEDSAMYFCASSEWQGGMNTEAFFGQGTRLTVV.

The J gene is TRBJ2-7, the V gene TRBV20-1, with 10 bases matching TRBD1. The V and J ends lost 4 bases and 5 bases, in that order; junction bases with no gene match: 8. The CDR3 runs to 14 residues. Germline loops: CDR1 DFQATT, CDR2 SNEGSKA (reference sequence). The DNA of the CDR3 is TGCAGTGCTACGGGACAGGGGACGTTTAACGAGCAGTACTTC. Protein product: CSATGQGTFNEQYF.

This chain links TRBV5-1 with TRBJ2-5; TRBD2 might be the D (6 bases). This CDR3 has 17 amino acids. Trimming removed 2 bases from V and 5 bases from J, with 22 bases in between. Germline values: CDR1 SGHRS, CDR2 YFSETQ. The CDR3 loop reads CASSFMSPWGVSETQYF. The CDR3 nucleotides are TGCGCCAGCAGCTTCATGTCCCCGTGGGGGGTATCGGAGACCCAGTACTTC. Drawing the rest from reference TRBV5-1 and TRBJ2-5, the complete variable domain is KAGVTQTPRYLIKTRGQQVTLSCSPISGHRSVSWYQQTPGQGLQFLFEYFSETQRNKGNFPGRFSGRQFSNSRSEMNVSTLELGDSALYLCASSFMSPWGVSETQYFGPGTRLLVL.

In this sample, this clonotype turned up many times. CDR3 nucleotides: TGCAGTGCTAGTTGGTTAGAGGGCAGAGGCTATGGCTACACCTTC. Translating gives CSASWLEGRGYGYTF. The chain employs TRBV20-1 and TRBJ1-2; no definite D call. The CDR3 spans 15 residues. Germline V gene data show CDR1 as DFQATT and CDR2 as SNEGSKA (reference sequence). V was trimmed by 3 bases and J by 4 bases, leaving 18 bases between them.

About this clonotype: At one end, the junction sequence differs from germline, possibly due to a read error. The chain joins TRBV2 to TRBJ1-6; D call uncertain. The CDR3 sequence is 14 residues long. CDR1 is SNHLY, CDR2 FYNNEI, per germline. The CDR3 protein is CASSERVVNSPPHF. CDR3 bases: TGTGCCAGCAGTGAAAGGGTAGTGAATTCACCCCCCCACTTT.

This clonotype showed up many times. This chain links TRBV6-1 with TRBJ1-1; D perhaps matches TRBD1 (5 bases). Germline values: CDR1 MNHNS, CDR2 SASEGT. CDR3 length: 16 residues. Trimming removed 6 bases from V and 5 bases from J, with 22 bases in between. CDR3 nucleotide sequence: TGTGCCAGCAGCCCCCCGAAGGCGGGGGTTGGAACTGAAGCTTTCTTT. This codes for CASSPPKAGVGTEAFF.

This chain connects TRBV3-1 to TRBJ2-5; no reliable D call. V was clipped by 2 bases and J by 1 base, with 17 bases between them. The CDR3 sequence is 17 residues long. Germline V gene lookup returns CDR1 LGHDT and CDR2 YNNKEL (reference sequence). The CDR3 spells CASSQHTGLSTQETQYF. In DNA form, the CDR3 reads TGTGCCAGCAGCCAACACACGGGTTTAAGTACCCAAGAGACCCAGTACTTC.